Listed here are 10 T cell receptor beta chains from one sample, sequenced in a study of blood T cell repertoires in COVID-19. Profiling relied on immunoSEQ multiplex PCR, and the TCRdb table lists in-frame clones only, not all of them. The data hold about 170,000 clones, with around four fifths observed a single time. The sequenced sample was peripheral blood. The source is a woman in her 70s with COVID-19, enrolled during active disease.

The chain combines TRBV15 with TRBJ1-2; D uncertain. Per germline, CDR1 LNHNV and CDR2 YYDKDF (reference sequence). The CDR3 totals 12 residues. Trimming removed 0 bases at V and 7 bases at J, with 6 bases between. The CDR3, as DNA: TGTGCCACCAGCAGAGATCTGAGTGGCTACACCTTC. Its translation is CATSRDLSGYTF. Filled out from reference TRBV15 and TRBJ1-2, the complete variable domain reads DAMVIQNPRYQVTQFGKPVTLSCSQTLNHNVMYWYQQKSSQAPKLLFHYYDKDFNNEADTPDNFQSRRPNTSFCFLDIRSPGLGDTAMYLCATSRDLSGYTFGSGTRLTVV.

The gene calls are TRBV29-1 and TRBJ1-2; possible D gene TRBD1, 6 bases. Trimming removed 4 bases from V and 4 bases from J, with 13 bases in between. The germline gives CDR1 SQVTM, CDR2 ANQGSEA. This CDR3 comprises 13 residues. This CDR3 is CSVGEDRTYGYTF. The CDR3 bases are TGCAGCGTTGGAGAAGACAGGACCTATGGCTACACCTTC.

A few counts support this clone. V usage is TRBV7-6 and J usage is TRBJ1-2; the match to TRBD1 covers 8 bases. The germline V gene has CDR1 SGHVS and CDR2 FNYEAQ. This CDR3 is 15 amino acids long. J gave up 2 bases and V 5 bases, and 7 bases lay outside the gene matches. The CDR3 nucleotides are TGTGCCAGCAGCCCGCAGACAGGGGAAAACTATGGCTACACCTTC. The encoded protein is CASSPQTGENYGYTF.

The V and J genes are TRBV18 and TRBJ2-1; 10 nucleotides agree with TRBD2. J lost 4 bases, V lost 1 base, and 1 base had no gene match. Germline CDR1 and CDR2: KGHSH and LQKENI. The CDR3 spans 15 residues. This CDR3 reads CASSPLAGGYNEQFF. CDR3 DNA: TGTGCCAGCTCACCACTAGCGGGAGGATACAATGAGCAGTTCTTC.

The chain links TRBV5-1 to TRBJ2-2; TRBD2 is a possible D gene (6 bases). The CDR3 is 15 amino acids. CDR1 and CDR2 from the germline V gene are SGHRS and YFSETQ. Trimming pared 4 bases from V and 0 bases from J, leaving 10 bases between. The CDR3: CASSISGPNTGELFF. CDR3 bases: TGCGCCAGCAGCATTAGCGGACCGAACACCGGGGAGCTGTTTTTT.

This chain links TRBV11-2 with TRBJ2-1; possibly TRBD2 for D (6 bases). The CDR3 extends over 14 amino acids. CDR1 SGHAT and CDR2 FQNNGV come from the germline V gene. The V end was cut by 1 base, the J end by 6 bases, with 10 bases between. CDR3 in amino acids: CASSLAGAGNEQFF. CDR3 bases: TGTGCCAGCAGCTTAGCCGGAGCGGGCAATGAGCAGTTCTTC.

The V call is TRBV24-1, the J call TRBJ2-4; D perhaps matches TRBD2 (6 bases). CDR1 and CDR2 from the germline V gene are KGHDR and SFDVKD. With 7 bases removed from V and 0 bases from J, the gap between germline ends came to 12 bases. The CDR3 runs to 15 residues. The CDR3 protein is CATSWGLLAKNIQYF. The CDR3 DNA is TGTGCCACCAGCTGGGGACTTCTAGCCAAAAACATTCAGTACTTC.

The genes are TRBV3-1 (or the pseudogene TRBV3-2) and TRBJ2-2, with a tentative D call TRBD1 (5 bases). V shed 4 bases and J shed 6 bases, with 15 bases lying between them. This CDR3 has 15 residues. Germline CDR1 reads LGHDT; CDR2 reads YNNKEL (reference sequence). The CDR3 is CASSPRPGYAGELFF. The CDR3 DNA is TGTGCCAGCAGCCCTCGCCCAGGGTACGCCGGGGAGCTGTTTTTT.

The rearrangement uses TRBV3-1 (or the pseudogene TRBV3-2) and TRBJ2-2, with 12 bases identical to TRBD2. CDR1 is LGHDT, CDR2 YNNKEL, per germline (reference sequence). The ends lost 6 bases at V and 7 bases at J; junction bases unmatched: 12. The CDR3 is 17 amino acids. The CDR3 sequence: CASSRRTSGIRDGELFF. The CDR3 nucleotides read TGTGCCAGCAGTCGGCGGACTAGCGGGATACGGGACGGGGAGCTGTTTTTT.

The chain is built from TRBV27 and TRBJ1-1; TRBD1 matches 8 bases. With V trimmed by 3 bases and J by 4 bases, 4 bases remained unmatched. Germline V lookup: CDR1 MNHEY, CDR2 SMNVEV (reference sequence). This CDR3 is 14 amino acids long. The CDR3 region is CASSFGTGLTEAFF. DNA for the CDR3: TGTGCCAGCAGTTTCGGGACAGGACTCACTGAAGCTTTCTTT.